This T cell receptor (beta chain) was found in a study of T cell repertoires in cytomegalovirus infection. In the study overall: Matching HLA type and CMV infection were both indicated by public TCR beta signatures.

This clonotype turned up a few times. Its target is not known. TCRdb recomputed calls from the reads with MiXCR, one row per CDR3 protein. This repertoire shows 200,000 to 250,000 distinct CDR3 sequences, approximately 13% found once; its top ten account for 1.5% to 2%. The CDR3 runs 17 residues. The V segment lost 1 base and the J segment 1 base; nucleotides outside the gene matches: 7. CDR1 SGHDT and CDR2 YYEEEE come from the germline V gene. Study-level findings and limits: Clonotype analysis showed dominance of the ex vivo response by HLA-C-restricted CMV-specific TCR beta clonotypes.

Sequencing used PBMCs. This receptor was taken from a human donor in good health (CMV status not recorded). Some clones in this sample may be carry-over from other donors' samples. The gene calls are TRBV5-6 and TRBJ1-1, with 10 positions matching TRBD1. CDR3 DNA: TGTGCCAGCAGCTTGCCGGGACAGGGGATAAGGAACACTGAAGCTTTCTTT. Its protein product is CASSLPGQGIRNTEAFF.